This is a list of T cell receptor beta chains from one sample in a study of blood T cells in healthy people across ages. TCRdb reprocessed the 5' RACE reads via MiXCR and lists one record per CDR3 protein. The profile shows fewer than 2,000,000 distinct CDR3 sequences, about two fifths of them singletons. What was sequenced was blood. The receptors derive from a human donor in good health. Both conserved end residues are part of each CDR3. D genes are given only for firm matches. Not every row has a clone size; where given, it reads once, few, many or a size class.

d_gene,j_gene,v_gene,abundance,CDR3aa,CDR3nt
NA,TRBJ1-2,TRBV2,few,CASTLLGVSGYTF,TGTGCCAGCACCCTTTTGGGAGTAAGTGGCTACACCTTC
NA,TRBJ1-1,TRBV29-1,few,CSAKGVWMNTEAFF,TGCAGCGCAAAAGGGGTGTGGATGAACACTGAAGCTTTCTTT
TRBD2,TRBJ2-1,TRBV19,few,CATLTSGGNNEQFF,TGTGCCACCCTAACTAGCGGGGGCAACAATGAGCAGTTCTTC
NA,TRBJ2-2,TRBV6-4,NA,CASSATDTSDTGELFF,TGTGCCAGCAGTGCTACGGACACCTCGGACACCGGGGAGCTGTTTTTT
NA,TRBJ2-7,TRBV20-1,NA,CSARGQWGAREQYF,TGCAGTGCTAGGGGGCAATGGGGTGCGCGCGAGCAGTACTTC
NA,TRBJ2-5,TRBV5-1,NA,CASSSELPYQETQYF,TGCGCCAGCAGCTCTGAACTCCCGTACCAAGAGACCCAGTACTTC
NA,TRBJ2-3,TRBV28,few,CASSFGRQPTDTQYF,TGTGCCAGCAGTTTTGGGCGTCAGCCCACAGATACGCAGTATTTT
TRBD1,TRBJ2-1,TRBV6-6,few,CASSRLGTAVGEQFF,TGTGCCAGCAGTCGCCTGGGGACAGCGGTAGGTGAGCAGTTCTTC
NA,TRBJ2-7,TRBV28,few,CASSPWAEEPSYEQYF,TGTGCCAGCAGCCCCTGGGCTGAGGAACCCTCCTACGAGCAGTACTTC
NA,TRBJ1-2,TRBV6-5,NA,CASSSHRDPGKDYGYTF,TGTGCCAGCAGTTCGCACCGGGACCCCGGGAAAGACTATGGCTACACCTTC
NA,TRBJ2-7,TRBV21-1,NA,CASKSDRTGGSYEQYF,TGTGCCAGCAAGAGCGATAGGACAGGGGGCTCCTACGAGCAGTACTTC
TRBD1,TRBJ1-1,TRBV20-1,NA,CSAGQVYKRTEAFF,TGCAGTGCTGGACAGGTATACAAGCGAACTGAAGCTTTCTTT
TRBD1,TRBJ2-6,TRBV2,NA,CASTRGPGQGSGANVLTF,TGTGCCAGCACTCGGGGGCCCGGACAGGGCTCTGGGGCCAACGTCCTGACTTTC
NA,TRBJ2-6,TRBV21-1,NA,CASSKGGGSGGPSHVDSGANVLTF,TGTGCCAGCAGCAAAGGGGGAGGTTCGGGGGGGCCCTCCCACGTAGACTCTGGGGCCAACGTCCTGACTTTC
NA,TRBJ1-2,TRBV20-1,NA,CSAIPQGTTNYGYTF,TGCAGTGCAATCCCACAGGGAACCACTAACTATGGCTACACCTTC
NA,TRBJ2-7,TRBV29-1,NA,CSARRGPSYEQYF,TGCAGCGCCAGGAGGGGGCCCTCCTACGAGCAGTACTTC
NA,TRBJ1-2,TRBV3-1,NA,CASSQGNRISGANYGYTF,TGTGCCAGCAGCCAAGGGAATCGGATCAGTGGGGCAAACTATGGCTACACCTTC
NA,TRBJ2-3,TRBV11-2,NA,CASSCSTRGASTDTQYF,TGTGCCAGCAGCTGCTCCACCAGGGGGGCTTCGACAGATACGCAGTATTTT
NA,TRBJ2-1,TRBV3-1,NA,CASSQGGRVYEQFF,TGTGCCAGCAGCCAAGGTGGGCGGGTCTATGAGCAGTTCTTC
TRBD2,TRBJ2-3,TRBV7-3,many,CASSRSGAPDTQYF,TGTGCCAGCAGCCGTAGCGGGGCCCCAGATACGCAGTATTTT
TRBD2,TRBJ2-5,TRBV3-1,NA,CASSQVVSGEETQYF,TGTGCCAGCAGCCAAGTGGTTAGCGGGGAGGAGACCCAGTACTTC
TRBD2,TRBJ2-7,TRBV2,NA,CASSEAGGHYEQYF,TGTGCCAGCAGTGAGGCGGGGGGCCATTACGAGCAGTACTTC
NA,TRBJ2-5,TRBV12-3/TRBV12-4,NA,CASSLRLHQETQYF,TGTGCCAGCAGTTTAAGGCTACACCAAGAGACCCAGTACTTC
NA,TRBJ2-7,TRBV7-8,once,CASSLVYEGRTYEQYF,TGTGCCAGCAGCTTAGTATATGAGGGGCGAACCTACGAGCAGTACTTC
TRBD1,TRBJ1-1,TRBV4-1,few,CASSQGTGPAFF,TGCGCCAGCAGCCAAGGGACAGGGCCGGCTTTCTTT
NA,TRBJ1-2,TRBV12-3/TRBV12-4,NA,CASSPRTTVYYGYTF,TGTGCCAGCAGTCCCAGGACGACAGTGTACTATGGCTACACCTTC
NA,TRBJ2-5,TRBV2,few,CASRLEGGKETQYF,TGTGCCAGCAGGCTCGAAGGTGGGAAAGAGACCCAGTACTTC
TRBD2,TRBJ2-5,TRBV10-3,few,CAISESPSGGMETQYF,TGTGCCATCAGTGAGTCGCCCAGCGGGGGGATGGAGACCCAGTACTTC
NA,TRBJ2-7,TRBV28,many,CASSLSGGDYEQYF,TGTGCCAGCAGTTTAAGTGGCGGAGACTACGAGCAGTACTTC
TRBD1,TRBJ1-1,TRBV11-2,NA,CASSLDRTGGNTEAFF,TGTGCCAGCAGCTTAGATCGGACAGGGGGGAACACTGAAGCTTTCTTT
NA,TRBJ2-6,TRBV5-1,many,CASSPTPASGANVLTF,TGCGCCAGCAGCCCAACTCCAGCGTCTGGGGCCAACGTCCTGACTTTC
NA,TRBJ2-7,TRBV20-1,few,CSASSYGYEQYF,TGCAGTGCTAGCTCCTACGGCTACGAGCAGTACTTC
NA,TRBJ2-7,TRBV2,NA,CASSEQTATWQYF,TGTGCCAGCAGTGAGCAGACGGCTACATGGCAGTACTTC
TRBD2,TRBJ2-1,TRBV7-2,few,CASSRAGEDEQFF,TGTGCCAGCAGCCGAGCGGGGGAGGATGAGCAGTTCTTC
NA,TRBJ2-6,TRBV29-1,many,CSVVRSGANVLTF,TGCAGCGTTGTGAGATCGGGGGCCAACGTCCTGACTTTC
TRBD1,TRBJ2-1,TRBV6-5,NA,CASSYFLPGQGAHEQFF,TGTGCCAGCAGTTACTTTCTGCCGGGACAGGGGGCTCATGAGCAGTTCTTC
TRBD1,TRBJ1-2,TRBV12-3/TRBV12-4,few,CASSTTGEAYTF,TGTGCCAGCAGTACGACAGGGGAGGCCTACACCTTC
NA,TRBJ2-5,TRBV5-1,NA,CASSLEGGHKETQYF,TGCGCCAGCAGCTTGGAAGGGGGGCACAAAGAGACCCAGTACTTC
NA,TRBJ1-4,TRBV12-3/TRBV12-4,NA,CASRRTGSGDEKLFF,TGTGCCAGCAGACGAACAGGTAGCGGAGATGAAAAACTGTTTTTT
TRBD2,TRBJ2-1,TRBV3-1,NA,CASSQPSGGAGNEQFF,TGTGCCAGCAGCCAACCTAGCGGGGGGGCGGGCAATGAGCAGTTCTTC
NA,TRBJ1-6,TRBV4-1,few,CASSQDPDLNSPLHF,TGCGCCAGCAGCCAAGACCCCGATCTTAATTCACCCCTCCACTTT
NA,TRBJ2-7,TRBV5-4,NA,CASSRDSQAWYEQYF,TGTGCCAGCAGCCGCGACTCGCAGGCATGGTACGAGCAGTACTTC
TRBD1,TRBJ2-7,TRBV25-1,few,CASSPGTGASEQYF,TGTGCCAGCAGCCCCGGGACAGGGGCTAGCGAGCAGTACTTC
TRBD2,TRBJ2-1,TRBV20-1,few,CSAIGTSGNEQFF,TGCAGTGCCATAGGGACTAGCGGCAATGAGCAGTTCTTC
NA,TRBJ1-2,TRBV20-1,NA,CSAPDSLAAYGYTF,TGCAGTGCGCCAGACTCGCTGGCCGCTTATGGCTACACCTTC
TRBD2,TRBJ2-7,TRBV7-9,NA,CASSLSFETSGNYEQYF,TGTGCCAGCAGCTTATCCTTCGAGACTAGCGGGAACTACGAGCAGTACTTC
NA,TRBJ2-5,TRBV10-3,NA,CAISPGGLGETQYF,TGTGCCATCAGCCCCGGGGGCCTAGGGGAGACCCAGTACTTC